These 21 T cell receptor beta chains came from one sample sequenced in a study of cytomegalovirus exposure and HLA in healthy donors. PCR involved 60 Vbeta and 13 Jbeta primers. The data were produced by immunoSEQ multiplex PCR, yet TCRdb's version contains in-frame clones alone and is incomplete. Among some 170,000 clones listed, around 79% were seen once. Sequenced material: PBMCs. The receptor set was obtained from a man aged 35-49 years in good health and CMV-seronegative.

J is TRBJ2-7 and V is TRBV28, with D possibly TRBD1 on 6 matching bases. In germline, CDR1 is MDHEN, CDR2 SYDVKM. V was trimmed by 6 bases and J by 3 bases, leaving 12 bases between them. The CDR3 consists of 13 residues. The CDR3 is CASRHREHYEQYF. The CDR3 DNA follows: TGTGCCAGCAGGCACAGGGAGCACTACGAGCAGTACTTC.

CDR3 sequence: CASRAPGQFEKLFF. The CDR3 nucleotides are TGTGCCAGCAGGGCTCCGGGACAGTTTGAAAAACTGTTTTTT. This chain uses TRBV27 with TRBJ1-4, with TRBD1 matching over 7 bases. This CDR3 is 14 amino acids long. Germline V gives CDR1 MNHEY, CDR2 SMNVEV (reference sequence). With V trimmed by 6 bases and J by 7 bases, 8 bases remained unmatched.

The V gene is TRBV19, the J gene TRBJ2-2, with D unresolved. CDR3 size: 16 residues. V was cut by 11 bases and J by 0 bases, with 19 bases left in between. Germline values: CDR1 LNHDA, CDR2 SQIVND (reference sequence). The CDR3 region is CASSGITATNTGELFF. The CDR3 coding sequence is TGTGCCTCGTCAGGTATTACGGCTACGAACACCGGGGAGCTGTTTTTT.

This chain's CDR3 is CASRATVLEGQMNTEAFF. CDR3 nucleotides: TGTGCCAGCCGTGCGACGGTCCTAGAGGGACAGATGAACACTGAAGCTTTCTTT. The chain employs TRBV6-9 and TRBJ1-1; 7 nucleotides match TRBD1. The CDR3 sequence is 18 residues long. The germline CDR1 and CDR2 sequences are MNHGY and SVAAGI. V lost 8 bases, J lost 0 bases, and 18 bases stayed unmatched.

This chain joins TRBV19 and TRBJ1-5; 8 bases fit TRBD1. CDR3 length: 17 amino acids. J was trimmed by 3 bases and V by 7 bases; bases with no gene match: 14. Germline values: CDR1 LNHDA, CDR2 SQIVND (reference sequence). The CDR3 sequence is CASIPTDRGKFNQPQHF. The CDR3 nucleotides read TGTGCCAGTATTCCAACCGACAGGGGAAAATTCAATCAGCCCCAGCATTTT.

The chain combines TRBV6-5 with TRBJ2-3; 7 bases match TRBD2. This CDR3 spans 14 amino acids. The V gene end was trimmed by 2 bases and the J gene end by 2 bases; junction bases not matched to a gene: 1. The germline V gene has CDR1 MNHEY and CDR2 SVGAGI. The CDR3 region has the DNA TGTGCCAGCAGTTACCGGGACTACACAGATACGCAGTATTTT. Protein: CASSYRDYTDTQYF.

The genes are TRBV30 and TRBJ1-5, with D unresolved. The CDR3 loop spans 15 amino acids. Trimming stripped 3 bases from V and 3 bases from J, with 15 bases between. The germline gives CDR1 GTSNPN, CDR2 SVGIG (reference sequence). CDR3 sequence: CAWSRSGNLNQPQHF. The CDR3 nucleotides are TGTGCCTGGAGCCGATCGGGGAACCTCAATCAGCCCCAGCATTTT.

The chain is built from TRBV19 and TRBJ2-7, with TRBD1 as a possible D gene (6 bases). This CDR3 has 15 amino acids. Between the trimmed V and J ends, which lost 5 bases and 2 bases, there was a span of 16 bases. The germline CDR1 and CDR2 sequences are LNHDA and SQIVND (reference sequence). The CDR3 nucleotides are TGTGCCAGTAGTGCCGGGACACAAGAAACCTACGAGCAGTACTTC. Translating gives CASSAGTQETYEQYF.

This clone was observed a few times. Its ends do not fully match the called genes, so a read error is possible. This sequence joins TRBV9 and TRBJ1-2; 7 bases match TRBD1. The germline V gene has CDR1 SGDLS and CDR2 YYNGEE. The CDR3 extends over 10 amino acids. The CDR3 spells CASSGKGTAF. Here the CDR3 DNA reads TGTGCCAGCAGCGGTAAGGGGACAGCCTTC.

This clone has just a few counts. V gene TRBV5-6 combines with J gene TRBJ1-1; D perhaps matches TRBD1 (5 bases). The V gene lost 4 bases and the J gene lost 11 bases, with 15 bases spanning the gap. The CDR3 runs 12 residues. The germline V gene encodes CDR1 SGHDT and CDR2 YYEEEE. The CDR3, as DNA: TGTGCCAGCAGCCCGTGGGGCCAATGGGCTTTCTTT. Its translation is CASSPWGQWAFF.

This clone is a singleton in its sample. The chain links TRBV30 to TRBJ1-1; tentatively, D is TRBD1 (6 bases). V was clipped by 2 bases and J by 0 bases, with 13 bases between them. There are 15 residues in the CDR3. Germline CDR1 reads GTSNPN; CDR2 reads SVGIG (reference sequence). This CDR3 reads CAWSPTDRVNTEAFF. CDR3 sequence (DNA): TGTGCCTGGAGTCCGACGGACAGAGTGAACACTGAAGCTTTCTTT.

The CDR3 coding sequence is TGTGCCAGCAGCTTAGGGACAGGGGGCGGGTCGACCCAGTACTTC. Translation: CASSLGTGGGSTQYF. The chain links TRBV7-8 to TRBJ2-5, with 11 bases identical to TRBD1. V shed 1 base and J 7 bases; nucleotides not matched to a gene: 5. The CDR3 consists of 15 residues. Per the germline V gene, CDR1 is SGHVS and CDR2 is FQNEAQ. The variable domain in full, with the rest retrieved from reference TRBV7-8 and TRBJ2-5, is GAGVSQSPRYKVAKRGQDVALRCDPISGHVSLFWYQQALGQGPEFLTYFQNEAQLDKSGLPSDRFFAERPEGSVSTLKIQRTQQEDSAVYLCASSLGTGGGSTQYFGPGTRLLVL.

The CDR3 sequence is CASTGQGLPHEQYF. The CDR3 DNA reads TGTGCCAGCACCGGACAGGGCCTCCCCCACGAGCAGTACTTC. The chain combines TRBV2 with TRBJ2-7; 8 bases line up with TRBD1. The germline gives CDR1 SNHLY, CDR2 FYNNEI. The CDR3 extends over 14 amino acids. Trimming removed 7 bases from V and 5 bases from J; junction bases left unmatched: 10.

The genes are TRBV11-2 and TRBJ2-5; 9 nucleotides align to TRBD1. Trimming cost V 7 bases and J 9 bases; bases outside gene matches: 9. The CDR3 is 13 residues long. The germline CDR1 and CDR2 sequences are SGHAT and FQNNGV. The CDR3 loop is CASTPGQGRAQYF. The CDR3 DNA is TGTGCCAGCACCCCGGGACAGGGAAGAGCCCAGTACTTC.

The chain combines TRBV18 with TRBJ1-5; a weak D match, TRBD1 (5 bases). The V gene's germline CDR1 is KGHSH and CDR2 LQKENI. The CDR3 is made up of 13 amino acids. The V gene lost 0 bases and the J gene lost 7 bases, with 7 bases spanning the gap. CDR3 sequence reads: CASSPPSGQPQHF. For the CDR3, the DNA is TGTGCCAGCTCACCACCGTCAGGGCAGCCCCAGCATTTT. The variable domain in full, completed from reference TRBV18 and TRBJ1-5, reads NAGVMQNPRHLVRRRGQEARLRCSPMKGHSHVYWYRQLPEEGLKFMVYLQKENIIDESGMPKERFSAEFPKEGPSILRIQQVVRGDSAAYFCASSPPSGQPQHFGDGTRLSIL.

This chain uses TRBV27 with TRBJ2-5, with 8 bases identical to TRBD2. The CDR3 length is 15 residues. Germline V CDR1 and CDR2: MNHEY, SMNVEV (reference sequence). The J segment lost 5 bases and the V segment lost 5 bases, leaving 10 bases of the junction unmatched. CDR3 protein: CASSPGGGVWETQYF. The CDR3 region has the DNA TGTGCCAGCAGTCCCGGGGGGGGCGTTTGGGAGACCCAGTACTTC.

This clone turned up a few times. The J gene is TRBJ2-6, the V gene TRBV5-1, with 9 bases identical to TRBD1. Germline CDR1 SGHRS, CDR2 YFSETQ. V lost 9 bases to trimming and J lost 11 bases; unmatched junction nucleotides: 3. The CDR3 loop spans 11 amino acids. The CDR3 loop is CATRTGDVLTF. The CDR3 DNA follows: TGCGCCACCCGGACAGGGGACGTCCTGACTTTC.

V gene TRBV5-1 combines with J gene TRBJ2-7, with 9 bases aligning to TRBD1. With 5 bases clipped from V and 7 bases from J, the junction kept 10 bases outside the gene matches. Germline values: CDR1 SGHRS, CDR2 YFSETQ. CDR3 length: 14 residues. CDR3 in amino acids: CASREGTGQREQYF. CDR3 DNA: TGCGCCAGCAGAGAAGGGACAGGGCAGAGGGAGCAGTACTTC.

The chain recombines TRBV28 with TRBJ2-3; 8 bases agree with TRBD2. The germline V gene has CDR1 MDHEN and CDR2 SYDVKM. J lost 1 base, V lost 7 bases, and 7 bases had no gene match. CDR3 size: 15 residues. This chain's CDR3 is CASTYGAGGTDTQYF. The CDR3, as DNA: TGTGCCAGCACCTACGGAGCGGGGGGCACAGATACGCAGTATTTT.

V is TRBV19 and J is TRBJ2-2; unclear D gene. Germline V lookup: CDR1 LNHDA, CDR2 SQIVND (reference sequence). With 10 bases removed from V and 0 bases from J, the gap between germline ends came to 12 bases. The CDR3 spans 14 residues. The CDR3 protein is CATPAESNTGELFF. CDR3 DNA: TGTGCCACCCCGGCGGAATCGAACACCGGGGAGCTGTTTTTT.

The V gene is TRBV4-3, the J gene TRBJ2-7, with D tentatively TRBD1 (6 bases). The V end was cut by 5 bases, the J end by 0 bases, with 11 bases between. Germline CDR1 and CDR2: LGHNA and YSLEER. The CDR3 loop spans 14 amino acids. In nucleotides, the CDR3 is TGCGCCAGCAGCAGGACAGTAGACTCCTACGAGCAGTACTTC. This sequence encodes CASSRTVDSYEQYF.